Below, one T cell receptor (beta chain) is given with its context. The record originates from a study of cytomegalovirus exposure and HLA in healthy donors. The CDR3 is 15 residues long. From germline, CDR1 is MDHEN and CDR2 SYDVKM. Trimming took 7 bases from V and 0 from J, leaving 14 bases between them. Assay used: immunoSEQ multiplex PCR; TCRdb lists only in-frame clones, some missing. The data contain 120,000 to 150,000 clones, 86% of them singletons. Specimen: PBMCs. The source of this sequence is a young man in good health and CMV-seronegative. The chain links TRBV28 to TRBJ2-3; tentatively, D is TRBD2 (6 bases). The CDR3 DNA reads TGTGCCAGCACCTTGGAGGGCCGGAGCACAGATACGCAGTATTTT. Amino acid sequence: CASTLEGRSTDTQYF.